These T cell receptor beta chains were read from a single sample in a study of blood T cell repertoires in COVID-19. The table came from immunoSEQ multiplex PCR; TCRdb's copy has only in-frame clones and leaves some out. The repertoire holds almost 65,000 clones, with approximately 90% as singletons. The sequenced sample consisted of PBMCs or T cells enriched from blood (not recorded which). Every receptor here comes from a woman aged 40-49 years who had recovered from COVID-19. Each CDR3 is given with its conserved first and last residue. Expanded clones are given a class, and other clones once, few, many or no size at all.

clone_size	v_call	j_call	cdr3_aa
.	TRBV14	TRBJ1-1	CASSRTSGTLNTEAFF
.	TRBV24-1	TRBJ2-3	CATSSLTDTQYF
.	TRBV5-6	TRBJ2-6	CASSPDRVNAGANVLTF
.	TRBV5-4	TRBJ2-2	CASSLAGGLNTGELFF
.	TRBV20-1	TRBJ1-4	CSASKGRAEKLFF
once	TRBV5-1	TRBJ2-1	CASSLEAGNNEQFF
.	TRBV9	TRBJ1-3	CASSVSGAPSGNTIYF
.	TRBV4-2	TRBJ2-2	CASSQLFQRGGRDTGELFF
.	TRBV5-1	TRBJ1-1	CASSAGTGGSTEAFF
.	TRBV19	TRBJ2-7	CASSETGQRVYF
.	TRBV19	TRBJ2-1	CASSPPGTSVEQFF
.	TRBV19	TRBJ1-5	CASTHQGVGGSGQPQHF
.	TRBV20-1	TRBJ2-5	CSALAGETQYF
.	TRBV7-9	TRBJ2-7	CASSRDRVWEQYF
.	TRBV7-9	TRBJ1-5	CASSETGGRQPQHF
.	TRBV6-5	TRBJ1-4	CATSDRVSEKLFF
.	TRBV10-3	TRBJ2-3	CAISARGGLQLDTQYF
.	TRBV28	TRBJ1-6	CASNRSYNSPLHF
few	TRBV6-5	TRBJ1-5	CASSPGTGRFQPQHF
.	TRBV2	TRBJ1-2	CASKVTEGANYGYTF
.	TRBV2	TRBJ1-5	CASSEQGLDQPQHF
.	TRBV27	TRBJ2-7	CASSLDGLAGGNYEQYF